This T cell receptor beta chain was identified during a study of naive and memory T cell subsets. Findings of the study overall: Clonotypes here are unpaired alpha or beta chain sequences. Gini index rose across naive, CM, EM and EMRA in CD4 and CD8.

Unmatched junction bases numbered 5, after V lost 2 bases and J lost 2 bases. The CDR3 is 15 residues long. This clonotype was seen at least ten times. The antigen remains unidentified. Sorting gates: effector memory CD45RA-CD27-, EMRA CD45RA+CD27-. The beta constant-region primer was an equimolar mix of two oligonucleotides covering TRBC1 and TRBC2. TCRdb re-analysed the UMI-ligation and nested PCR reads in MiXCR, keeping a single row per CDR3 protein. The sample comprises fewer than 30,000 distinct CDR3 sequences, roughly a tenth of which are singletons, and around a sixth rests with the top ten. The TCR was taken from a human donor in good health. The source material was effector memory CD4+ T cells from blood. Documented subset: effector memory, CD45RA- CD27-. The chain combines TRBV12-3 or TRBV12-4 with TRBJ2-7; 8 positions agree with TRBD2. In DNA, the CDR3 is TGTGCCAGCAGTTTAAGGGCCGGGGGGGCCTACGAGCAGTACTTC. Translating it yields CASSLRAGGAYEQYF.